Listed below are T cell receptor beta chains from one sample, sequenced in a study of blood T cell repertoires in COVID-19. Data came from immunoSEQ multiplex PCR; TCRdb stores just in-frame clones and leaves some out. The sample has 150,000 to 200,000 clones; around 80% are singletons. Sequencing input: peripheral blood. The source of these receptors is a woman older than 75 with acute or convalescent COVID-19. Both conserved end residues are part of each CDR3. The D gene is left open where the match is weak. A clone size is listed for some rows: how often the clone was seen (once, few, many), or a class if it is expanded.

size: -
J: TRBJ1-2
V: TRBV7-2
D: TRBD1
CDR3: CASSLVGTGGGYTF
DNA: TGTGCCAGCAGCTTAGTCGGGACAGGGGGAGGCTACACCTTC

size: -
J: TRBJ2-5
V: TRBV5-1
D: TRBD2
CDR3: CASSLVTSGATAQYF
DNA: TGCGCCAGCAGCTTAGTGACTAGCGGGGCCACGGCCCAGTACTTC

size: few
J: TRBJ1-3
V: TRBV19
D: -
CDR3: CASSLQDLSGNTIYF
DNA: TGTGCCAGTAGTCTACAGGACCTCTCTGGAAACACCATATATTTT

size: -
J: TRBJ1-3
V: TRBV2
D: -
CDR3: CASSPGRSGNTIYF
DNA: TGTGCCAGCAGCCCAGGTCGCTCTGGAAACACCATATATTTT

size: once
J: TRBJ1-6
V: TRBV7-6
D: -
CDR3: CASRPQGGHNSPLHF
DNA: TGTGCCAGCAGACCCCAGGGAGGACATAATTCACCCCTCCACTTT

size: -
J: TRBJ1-6
V: TRBV9
D: -
CDR3: CASSPVLESPLHF
DNA: TGTGCCAGCAGCCCAGTCCTAGAATCACCCCTCCACTTT

size: few
J: TRBJ2-7
V: TRBV2
D: -
CDR3: CASSGDFSYEQYF
DNA: TGTGCCAGCAGTGGGGACTTCTCCTACGAGCAGTACTTC

size: few
J: TRBJ1-2
V: TRBV6-1
D: -
CDR3: CASSEIAGSYGYTF
DNA: TGTGCCAGCAGTGAAATCGCCGGGAGCTATGGCTACACCTTC

size: few
J: TRBJ1-2
V: TRBV19
D: TRBD1
CDR3: CASGQGGGYTF
DNA: TGTGCCTCGGGACAGGGTGGCGGCTACACCTTC

size: -
J: TRBJ1-5
V: TRBV4-1
D: TRBD1
CDR3: CASSQEPLRGLSNQPQHF
DNA: TGCGCCAGCAGCCAAGAGCCCCTTAGGGGGCTGAGCAATCAGCCCCAGCATTTT

size: -
J: TRBJ1-4
V: TRBV11-2
D: -
CDR3: CASSSDVRGSNEKLFF
DNA: TGTGCCAGCAGCTCGGACGTCAGGGGCTCCAATGAAAAACTGTTTTTT

size: -
J: TRBJ1-2
V: TRBV5-4
D: -
CDR3: CASSFTGDGYTF
DNA: TGTGCCAGCAGCTTTACAGGAGATGGCTACACCTTC

size: -
J: TRBJ2-3
V: TRBV7-6
D: TRBD2
CDR3: CASSPRGSWADTQYF
DNA: TGTGCCAGCAGCCCCCGCGGGAGTTGGGCAGATACGCAGTATTTT

size: -
J: TRBJ1-6
V: TRBV2
D: -
CDR3: CASSELPGNGSPLHF
DNA: TGTGCCAGCAGTGAATTACCAGGGAATGGTTCACCCCTCCACTTT

size: -
J: TRBJ1-2
V: TRBV5-5
D: -
CDR3: CASSLSVTDSYGYTF
DNA: TGTGCCAGCAGCTTGTCGGTGACGGACAGCTATGGCTACACCTTC

size: -
J: TRBJ1-2
V: TRBV14
D: -
CDR3: CASSQVNSGLGAYGYTF
DNA: TGTGCCAGCAGCCAAGTTAACTCAGGGCTGGGGGCTTATGGCTACACCTTC

size: -
J: TRBJ2-3
V: TRBV5-1
D: -
CDR3: CASKRDSRGSTDTQYF
DNA: TGCGCCAGCAAAAGAGACAGCCGTGGTAGCACAGATACGCAGTATTTT

size: -
J: TRBJ2-3
V: TRBV10-1
D: -
CDR3: CASSESRGAVADTQYF
DNA: TGCGCCAGCAGTGAGTCTCGGGGAGCTGTGGCAGATACGCAGTATTTT

size: -
J: TRBJ2-7
V: TRBV3-1/TRBV3-2
D: -
CDR3: CASSPRDGNEQYF
DNA: TGTGCCAGCAGCCCCCGGGATGGGAACGAGCAGTACTTC

size: -
J: TRBJ2-3
V: TRBV27
D: TRBD2
CDR3: CASRYSGAGISTDTQYF
DNA: TGTGCCAGCAGATATAGCGGAGCGGGAATAAGCACAGATACGCAGTATTTT

size: -
J: TRBJ1-1
V: TRBV7-9
D: -
CDR3: CASSLYSNTEAFF
DNA: TGTGCCAGCAGCTTATACTCGAACACTGAAGCTTTCTTT

size: -
J: TRBJ1-1
V: TRBV23-1
D: -
CDR3: CASSPDGENTEAFF
DNA: TGCGCCAGCAGTCCAGACGGGGAAAACACTGAAGCTTTCTTT

size: -
J: TRBJ2-5
V: TRBV9
D: TRBD2
CDR3: CASSVAPSGGGAETQYF
DNA: TGTGCCAGCAGCGTAGCTCCTAGCGGGGGCGGGGCAGAGACCCAGTACTTC

size: -
J: TRBJ2-4
V: TRBV6-5
D: -
CDR3: CAGSSAVAKNIQYF
DNA: TGTGCCGGTAGCTCCGCGGTAGCCAAAAACATTCAGTACTTC

size: -
J: TRBJ1-1
V: TRBV3-1/TRBV3-2
D: TRBD1
CDR3: CATSGYRGGFEAFF
DNA: TGTGCCACCTCAGGATACAGAGGGGGCTTTGAAGCTTTCTTT

size: -
J: TRBJ2-5
V: TRBV30
D: -
CDR3: CACSPNQETQYF
DNA: TGTGCCTGTAGTCCAAACCAAGAGACCCAGTACTTC

size: few
J: TRBJ2-7
V: TRBV7-9
D: TRBD2
CDR3: CASSSGGGLEQYF
DNA: TGTGCCAGCTCCTCTGGGGGAGGGCTGGAGCAGTACTTC

size: -
J: TRBJ2-1
V: TRBV7-6
D: -
CDR3: CASSLGGLARYNEQFF
DNA: TGTGCCAGCAGCTTAGGCGGGCTAGCGCGCTACAATGAGCAGTTCTTC

size: -
J: TRBJ1-5
V: TRBV19
D: -
CDR3: CASSIETNQPQHF
DNA: TGTGCCAGTAGTATCGAGACAAATCAGCCCCAGCATTTT

size: -
J: TRBJ1-1
V: TRBV7-8
D: -
CDR3: CASSLSRMNTEAFF
DNA: TGTGCCAGCAGCTTATCGCGCATGAACACTGAAGCTTTCTTT

size: -
J: TRBJ1-1
V: TRBV3-1/TRBV3-2
D: -
CDR3: CASSPGQGQAFF
DNA: TGTGCCAGCAGCCCGGGACAAGGGCAAGCTTTCTTT

size: -
J: TRBJ2-3
V: TRBV4-1
D: -
CDR3: CASSHPGQSGTQYF
DNA: TGCGCCAGCAGCCATCCCGGACAGTCTGGCACGCAGTATTTT

size: -
J: TRBJ1-4
V: TRBV6-5
D: TRBD1
CDR3: CASSPFGTADEKLFF
DNA: TGTGCCAGCAGCCCCTTCGGGACAGCAGATGAAAAACTGTTTTTT

size: once
J: TRBJ1-1
V: TRBV6-9
D: -
CDR3: CASTTRASRNTEAFF
DNA: TGTGCCAGCACCACCCGTGCCTCTAGGAACACTGAAGCTTTCTTT

size: -
J: TRBJ2-7
V: TRBV7-6
D: TRBD1
CDR3: CASSYGQGTYEQYF
DNA: TGTGCCAGCAGCTACGGACAGGGGACCTACGAGCAGTACTTC

size: -
J: TRBJ1-3
V: TRBV3-1/TRBV3-2
D: -
CDR3: CASSQVPSSGNTIYF
DNA: TGTGCCAGCAGCCAAGTTCCCAGCTCTGGAAACACCATATATTTT

size: -
J: TRBJ2-5
V: TRBV28
D: TRBD2
CDR3: CASSLTSGHILETQYF
DNA: TGTGCCAGCAGTTTAACTAGCGGCCATATCTTGGAGACCCAGTACTTC

size: -
J: TRBJ1-2
V: TRBV5-1
D: -
CDR3: CASSADKYGYTF
DNA: TGCGCCAGCAGCGCCGACAAATATGGCTACACCTTC

size: -
J: TRBJ1-4
V: TRBV28
D: -
CDR3: CASRLSGNEKLFF
DNA: TGTGCCAGCAGATTGAGCGGTAATGAAAAACTGTTTTTT

size: -
J: TRBJ2-3
V: TRBV3-1/TRBV3-2
D: TRBD2
CDR3: CASSQVGGGTDTQYF
DNA: TGTGCCAGCAGCCAAGTCGGGGGGGGCACAGATACGCAGTATTTT

size: -
J: TRBJ2-7
V: TRBV29-1
D: -
CDR3: CSGQQGSNEQYF
DNA: TGCAGCGGACAGCAGGGTTCTAACGAGCAGTACTTC

size: -
J: TRBJ1-1
V: TRBV19
D: TRBD1
CDR3: CASTTRRTGIYTEAFF
DNA: TGTGCCAGTACCACCCGAAGGACAGGGATATACACTGAAGCTTTCTTT

size: few
J: TRBJ1-5
V: TRBV19
D: TRBD1
CDR3: CASSSTGTVGRPQHF
DNA: TGTGCCAGTAGTTCGACGGGGACAGTAGGCCGTCCGCAGCATTTT

size: few
J: TRBJ2-7
V: TRBV9
D: TRBD2
CDR3: CASSVGPGGGASYEQYF
DNA: TGTGCCAGCAGCGTAGGACCGGGCGGGGGGGCCTCCTACGAGCAGTACTTC

size: -
J: TRBJ1-6
V: TRBV6-5
D: -
CDR3: CASSSRVSASPLHF
DNA: TGTGCCAGCAGCAGCAGGGTTTCGGCCTCACCCCTCCACTTT

size: -
J: TRBJ2-3
V: TRBV6-5
D: TRBD2
CDR3: CASSLAGRADTQYF
DNA: TGTGCCAGCAGCCTAGCGGGACGGGCAGATACGCAGTATTTT

size: -
J: TRBJ2-3
V: TRBV19
D: -
CDR3: CASSIPPADTQYF
DNA: TGTGCCAGTAGTATACCCCCAGCAGATACGCAGTATTTT

size: -
J: TRBJ2-2
V: TRBV10-3
D: -
CDR3: CAISESRQVTGELFF
DNA: TGTGCCATCAGTGAGTCGAGACAGGTAACCGGGGAGCTGTTTTTT

size: -
J: TRBJ1-4
V: TRBV5-4
D: TRBD1
CDR3: CASSRQGADEKLFF
DNA: TGTGCCAGCAGCCGACAGGGGGCAGATGAAAAACTGTTTTTT

size: -
J: TRBJ2-2
V: TRBV29-1
D: -
CDR3: CSVATGSNTGELFF
DNA: TGCAGCGTTGCTACAGGGAGTAACACCGGGGAGCTGTTTTTT

size: -
J: TRBJ2-1
V: TRBV10-1
D: TRBD2
CDR3: CASSEFSPGGFNEQFF
DNA: TGCGCCAGCAGTGAGTTTTCACCGGGAGGTTTTAATGAGCAGTTCTTC

size: -
J: TRBJ1-3
V: TRBV28
D: TRBD1
CDR3: CASRLDRAGNTIYF
DNA: TGTGCCAGCAGACTTGACAGGGCTGGAAACACCATATATTTT

size: -
J: TRBJ2-5
V: TRBV2
D: TRBD2
CDR3: CASPRGVGETQYF
DNA: TGTGCCAGCCCGCGGGGGGTCGGGGAGACCCAGTACTTC

size: -
J: TRBJ1-1
V: TRBV6-5
D: -
CDR3: CASRPGSFERAFF
DNA: TGTGCCAGCAGACCCGGGTCCTTCGAGAGAGCTTTCTTT

size: -
J: TRBJ2-5
V: TRBV5-1
D: TRBD2
CDR3: CASSLGLAGGQGETQYF
DNA: TGCGCCAGCAGCTTGGGGCTAGCGGGGGGGCAAGGAGAGACCCAGTACTTC

size: -
J: TRBJ2-1
V: TRBV6-5
D: TRBD1
CDR3: CASSYSTGGKKQFF
DNA: TGTGCCAGCAGTTACTCGACAGGGGGTAAAAAGCAGTTCTTC

size: -
J: TRBJ2-5
V: TRBV9
D: -
CDR3: CASSVGGVSLAQYF
DNA: TGTGCCAGCAGCGTAGGCGGGGTTAGCTTGGCCCAGTACTTC